In this sample, the clone carrying this T cell receptor (beta chain) turned up once. Study processing details: How many nucleated cells were present was estimated from reference gene primer amplification. TCRdb's copy holds only in-frame clones and misses some; the assay was immunoSEQ multiplex PCR. V, J and clone size are taken as reported in that table, and D and trimming were inferred from the DNA itself. The profile covers about 380,000 clones, with more than 75% appearing a single time and over 0.95% taken by the ten largest. The CDR3 sequence is 14 residues long. Germline V gene data show CDR1 as SEHNR and CDR2 as FQNEAQ (reference sequence). V shed 5 bases and J 3 bases; nucleotides not matched to a gene: 4. The source of the sample is a study of blood T cell repertoires in COVID-19. About the study: Some COVID-19 samples were acute and others convalescent; all came from the United States, Italy and Spain. In each case, the material was cDNA or gDNA derived from T cells, B-cell-depleted T cells, or PBMCs.

The rearrangement links TRBV7-9 to TRBJ2-7; 10 bases map to TRBD2. This TCR was sampled from a human donor with acute or convalescent COVID-19. The donor label of this sample is uncertain. Sequencing input: peripheral blood. The CDR3 DNA is TGTGCCAGCAGCCCAGGGACTAGCGTCTACGAGCAGTACTTC. The encoded protein is CASSPGTSVYEQYF.